This T cell receptor beta chain was identified during a study of identical twins (dated by TCRdb to about 2016). Regarding the research as a whole: To test whether fetal clonotypes persist, the study used deep sequencing on TCR alpha and beta repertoires from monozygotic twins, unrelated adults of various ages, and cord blood. To rule out contamination, replicate twin experiments were performed at different times with different library preparation protocols. Study-level results and caveats: Abundant cord blood beta clonotypes had fewer insertions, young adult naive repertoires showed a similar but weaker trend, and memory repertoires showed no such trend. Zero-insertion analyses could be partly confounded by invariant T cells such as MAIT and iNKT, though diverse VJ usage argued against such confounding for most clonotypes. Because the same donors could not be followed over many years, conclusions were based on cross-sectional statistical analysis. Compared with coincidental sharing between unrelated individuals, an excess of low generation-probability sequences was observed among out-of-frame TCR alpha sequences shared between twins. In monozygotic twins, recombination models systematically underestimated out-of-frame TCR alpha sharing, but the models matched the sharing seen between unrelated individuals. In beta out-of-frame sequences, excess twin sharing was weaker, because having fewer shared sequences lowered the signal-to-noise ratio.

The library was built by means of 5' RACE. This sample was sequenced with an Illumina HiSeq 2000. A universal primer binding site was added through template switching, and the final cDNA carried a unique molecular identifier so that TCR cDNA molecules could be counted accurately. Specific primers in the conserved constant-segment region were used to synthesize first-strand cDNA for TCR alpha and beta chains. Each cDNA library was double barcoded, with a SMART-Mk sample barcode plus Illumina barcodes, to control for contamination. TruSeq adapter sequences and Illumina sample barcodes were added in two successive PCR steps. The Illumina HiSeq platform was used with custom primers to sequence TCR alpha and beta cDNA libraries. The source study handled its data this way. MiGEC was used to process raw reads and extract unique molecular identifiers, and MiXCR was used to find CDR3 positions. For each individual, recombination models were inferred using an EM algorithm with the repgenHMM and IGoR tools. Shared clonotypes were analyzed with the tcR package in R, and sharing was normalized by the product of cloneset sizes. To study raw recombination without the effects of thymic and clonal selection, out-of-frame nonproductive sequences were analyzed. TCRdb cleaned the public reads at Q25 with fastp, built clones with MiXCR and kept in-frame beta chains. For every CDR3 protein sequence, its rows merge into one entry that carries the most common genes and DNA. These V and J calls originate from TCRdb's pipeline instead of the authors' own analysis. The sample data list 150,000 or so distinct CDR3 sequences, and under 4.5% of these were observed just once. The biggest ten clones account for about 7.8% of the sample.

This clonotype was detected many times. Its antigen is unknown. The record has no base qualities; no much larger clone is one base away. All donors were healthy Caucasians. Using Miltenyi CD45RO+ enrichment and human naive T-cell isolation kits, memory (CD45RO+) and naive T cells were isolated from PBMC. Sequenced input: memory T cells sorted from blood. Interpreted using the paper, the cell subset or site label stands for: CD45RO+ enriched T cells. The clonotype comes from a man younger than 35 in good health.

The CDR3 region has the sequence CASSLGQGGNIQYF. The nucleotide sequence reads as follows: TGCGCCAGCAGCTTGGGACAGGGGGGAAACATTCAGTACTTC. Recombination connected TRBV5-1 to TRBJ2-4; 9 bases in between match TRBD1. The CDR3, cysteine through phenylalanine, is 14 amino acids long. Left in the record is the CDR3 DNA by itself, 42 bases read in frame from the first base. After removal of 0 bases from V and 6 bases from J, the junction retains 1 base not matched to a gene. Per the germline V gene, SGHRS is the CDR1 and YFSETQ is the CDR2.